The TCR beta chain under discussion was sequenced for a study of tumour-infiltrating T cells in Burkitt lymphoma. Study details: Overall and progression-free survival were predicted by productive clonality.

CDR1 and CDR2 (germline): LNHNV, YYDKDF (reference sequence). The V end was cut by 4 bases, the J end by 3 bases, with 10 bases between. The CDR3 is 13 residues long. The method was immunoSEQ multiplex PCR; TCRdb's version includes in-frame clones alone and lacks a portion of them. The data contain some 5,000 clones, around 25% of them singletons. This sequence originates from a human donor with diffuse large B-cell lymphoma. V and J are TRBV15 and TRBJ2-7, with D tentatively TRBD1 or TRBD2 (6 bases each). Sequencing input: tumor tissue. Written as DNA, the CDR3 is TGTGCCACCAGCAAAGGGGGACTCTACGAGCAGTACTTC. Amino acid sequence: CATSKGGLYEQYF.